This T cell receptor beta chain was profiled in a study of regulatory T cells in long-lasting Graves disease. The CDR3 has 12 amino acids. Trimming pared 8 bases from V and 1 base from J, leaving 9 bases between. CDR1 and CDR2 (germline): MNHNS, SASEGT. Time point meaning: persistent/refractory GD, antithyroid drugs over 5 years with positive TRAb. From RNA extracted from PBMCs, the TCR library was made. In its sample, this clonotype was seen a few times. Libraries of TCR beta came from iRepertoire HTBI primers plus Arm-PCR of CDR3 regions. TCRdb re-called the multiplex PCR reads with MiXCR, one entry per CDR3 protein. Of around 300,000 distinct CDR3 sequences in the sample, around 23% are singletons; the top ten hold more than 50%.

The TCR was taken from a female donor with Graves disease. The specimen comprised peripheral blood mononuclear cells (PBMCs), sampled when the disease was refractory, from a patient treated with antithyroid drugs. The rearrangement joins TRBV6-1 to TRBJ2-7, with D maybe TRBD2 (5 bases). As DNA, the CDR3 is TGTGCCAGCGGCCGGGGTTCCTACGAGCAGTACTTC. Protein: CASGRGSYEQYF.